This passage covers 29 T cell receptor beta chains from one sample sequenced in a study of T cell repertoires in cytomegalovirus infection. Their cognate antigens are unknown. TCRdb used MiXCR to reprocess the reads, holding one entry per CDR3 protein. The table records about 830,000 distinct CDR3 sequences, about 33% of them present only once. This specimen was cultured CD8+ T cells from PBMCs, taken from culture after CMV antigen stimulation. All receptors come from a human donor in good health (CMV status not recorded). Some clones in this sample may be carry-over from other donors' samples.

In DNA, the CDR3 is TGCAGTGCTAGAGATGGATCGTCTAGCGGATACAATGAGCAGTTCTTC. Residues: CSARDGSSSGYNEQFF. The gene calls are TRBV20-1 and TRBJ2-1; 7 bases are a match to TRBD2. The CDR3 covers 16 residues. Unmatched junction bases numbered 9, after V lost 0 bases and J lost 4 bases. In germline, CDR1 is DFQATT, CDR2 SNEGSKA (reference sequence).

This chain links TRBV6-1 with TRBJ2-7, with D perhaps matching TRBD1 or TRBD2 (5 bases each). V lost 7 bases and J 7 bases, leaving 23 bases between the germline ends. CDR1 and CDR2 from the germline V gene are MNHNS and SASEGT. The CDR3 length is 15 residues. The CDR3 region has the DNA TGTGCCAGCACTCTGAGGGGCAGGTGGCTCGGAGAGCAGTACGTC. This codes for CASTLRGRWLGEQYV.

The chain has TRBV2 and TRBJ2-5, with 8 bases identical to TRBD2. CDR1 is SNHLY, CDR2 FYNNEI, per germline. The V and J ends lost 3 bases and 0 bases, in that order; junction bases with no gene match: 3. The CDR3 is made up of 15 amino acids. In DNA, the CDR3 is TGTGCCAGCAGTGAGCAGCGGGGGTACCAAGAGACCCAGTACTTC. This sequence encodes CASSEQRGYQETQYF.

This clonotype has only one observation. A junction end diverges from the germline sequence, so it may reflect a read error. J is TRBJ1-5 and V is TRBV7-9; 7 nucleotides match TRBD1. The CDR3 runs 20 residues. Germline V lookup: CDR1 SEHNR, CDR2 FQNEAQ (reference sequence). CDR3 sequence (DNA): TGTTCCAGCAGCTTTCACTCTGGCCATGACAGGGAGGTCCCCAATCAGCCCCAGCATTTT. The encoded protein is CSSSFHSGHDREVPNQPQHF.

This clonotype has a handful of counts. The gene calls are TRBV12-3 or TRBV12-4 and TRBJ2-2; D unresolved. Trimming took 2 bases from V and 0 from J, leaving 16 bases between them. CDR3 length equals 18 residues. The chain's CDR3 is CASSLLGRRLTNTGELFF. DNA for the CDR3: TGTGCCAGCAGTTTACTTGGACGGCGACTCACGAACACCGGGGAGCTGTTTTTT.

This clonotype turned up a few times. The gene calls are TRBV19 and TRBJ2-7; 9 nucleotides match TRBD1. V was pared by 5 bases and J by 6 bases, with 8 bases of the junction left unmatched. The CDR3 has 14 amino acids. CDR1 is LNHDA and CDR2 is SQIVND in the germline V gene (reference sequence). The CDR3 spells CASSPGTGSFEQYV. CDR3 nucleotides: TGTGCCAGTAGTCCGGGGACAGGGTCTTTCGAGCAGTACGTC.

A remark on this clonotype: At one of its ends the junction is not consistent with the germline gene, which may arise from a read error. The rearrangement links TRBV7-6 to TRBJ2-1; 9 bases are a match to TRBD2. The CDR3 runs 15 residues. Germline V gene lookup returns CDR1 SGHVS and CDR2 FNYEAQ. CDR3 amino acids: CVSSPRLAEYNEQFF. The CDR3 region has the DNA TGTGTCAGCAGCCCTAGACTAGCGGAGTACAATGAGCAGTTCTTC.

This clonotype came up a few times. The chain links TRBV28 to TRBJ1-1, with TRBD1 matching 9 bases. CDR3 size: 17 residues. With V trimmed by 4 bases and J by 4 bases, 13 bases remained unmatched. Germline CDR1 reads MDHEN; CDR2 reads SYDVKM. The CDR3 loop reads CASSSPGTGLQSTEAFF. In DNA, the CDR3 is TGTGCCAGCAGTTCGCCCGGGACAGGGTTGCAGTCCACTGAAGCTTTCTTT.

As for this clonotype: One end of the junction fails to match germline, which may point to a read error. The chain combines TRBV7-7 with TRBJ2-5; 8 bases map to TRBD2. The CDR3 is made up of 13 amino acids. Germline V lookup: CDR1 SSHAT, CDR2 FNYEAQ (reference sequence). The CDR3 bases are TGTGCTAGCAGCTTAGCGGGGAGTGAGACCCGGTACTTC. Amino acids: CASSLAGSETRYF.

This clonotype was counted between two and nine times. This sequence joins TRBV6-1 and TRBJ2-1; D unresolved. V gave up 0 bases and J gave up 0 bases, with 12 bases separating them. This CDR3 region has 17 residues. Germline V gene sequence: CDR1 MNHNS, CDR2 SASEGT. As DNA, the CDR3 is TGTGCCAGCAGTGAAGCGAACGGCCTACGCTCCTACAATGAGCAGTTCTTC. Translating gives CASSEANGLRSYNEQFF.

The chain couples TRBV2 to TRBJ2-4; a possible D gene is TRBD2 (6 bases). The germline V gene has CDR1 SNHLY and CDR2 FYNNEI. CDR3 length: 14 residues. Between the trimmed V and J ends, which lost 2 bases and 6 bases, there was a span of 11 bases. The CDR3 protein is CASSELGSRNIQYF. CDR3 sequence (DNA): TGTGCCAGCAGTGAACTCGGGAGCAGAAACATTCAGTACTTC.

The gene calls are TRBV4-1 and TRBJ1-1, with D tentatively TRBD1 (6 bases). This CDR3 has 14 residues. V dropped 2 bases and J dropped 7 bases, with 14 bases sitting between them. Germline assignment: CDR1 MGHRA and CDR2 YSYEKL. The CDR3 DNA sequence: TGCGCCAGCAGCCAACCCGGGACATATGGTGAAGCTTTCTTT. It is translated as CASSQPGTYGEAFF.

This clonotype was found a few times. The rearrangement uses TRBV6-1 and TRBJ1-1; 8 nucleotides align to TRBD1. Germline CDR1 MNHNS, CDR2 SASEGT. The V gene end was trimmed by 0 bases and the J gene end by 7 bases; junction bases not matched to a gene: 7. The CDR3 has 15 residues. In DNA, the CDR3 is TGTGCCAGCAGTGAAGCCTTTACAGGGGGGTATGAAGCTTTCTTT. Encoded protein: CASSEAFTGGYEAFF.

At least ten counts were recorded for this clonotype. The V and J genes are TRBV7-2 and TRBJ1-5; D remains unclear. The CDR3 totals 14 residues. The germline V gene encodes CDR1 SGHTA and CDR2 FQGNSA. Trimming shortened V by 1 base and J by 3 bases, and 7 bases separated the two germline ends. This CDR3 reads CASSLVTANQPQHF. The CDR3 DNA follows: TGTGCCAGCAGCTTAGTCACGGCCAATCAGCCCCAGCATTTT. The full variable domain, its missing parts supplied by reference TRBV7-2 and TRBJ1-5, is GAGVSQSPSNKVTEKGKDVELRCDPISGHTALYWYRQSLGQGLEFLIYFQGNSAPDKSGLPSDRFSAERTGGSVSTLTIQRTQQEDSAVYLCASSLVTANQPQHFGDGTRLSIL.

Concerning this clonotype itself: A read error is likely, as this CDR3 ends without the conserved phenylalanine or tryptophan. CDR3 region: CASTLEGGGASGTGELFL. CDR3 nucleotides: TGTGCCAGCACCCTAGAGGGCGGGGGGGCGAGCGGCACCGGGGAGCTGTTTCTT. This sequence joins TRBV7-2 and TRBJ2-2; 9 positions match TRBD2. With 7 bases clipped from V and 4 bases from J, the junction kept 16 bases outside the gene matches. The CDR3 runs to 18 residues. Germline V gives CDR1 SGHTA, CDR2 FQGNSA.

The V gene is TRBV27, the J gene TRBJ2-5; 9 bases agree with TRBD2. Germline V gives CDR1 MNHEY, CDR2 SMNVEV (reference sequence). The V segment lost 5 bases and the J segment 5 bases; nucleotides outside the gene matches: 12. CDR3 length: 16 residues. CDR3: CASSLGASGVGETQYF. The CDR3 bases are TGTGCCAGCAGTCTGGGAGCTAGCGGGGTTGGGGAGACCCAGTACTTC.

The V call is TRBV10-3, the J call TRBJ2-7, with a tentative D call TRBD1 (6 bases). Looked up from germline, CDR1 is ENHRY and CDR2 is SYGVKD. V gave up 7 bases and J gave up 6 bases, with 16 bases separating them. There are 13 residues in the CDR3. In DNA, the CDR3 is TGTGCCATCAAACAACAGGGAAGTGGCGAGCAGTACGTC. It codes for CAIKQQGSGEQYV.

This clonotype was counted at least ten times. The chain is built from TRBV3-1 and TRBJ1-2; D not resolved. The CDR3 sequence is 12 residues long. Germline V lookup: CDR1 LGHDT, CDR2 YNNKEL (reference sequence). Trimming took 4 bases from V and 5 from J, leaving 8 bases between them. The CDR3 loop is CASSPTSYGYTF. In nucleotides, the CDR3 is TGTGCCAGCAGCCCTACCTCGTATGGCTACACCTTC.

V is TRBV20-1 and J is TRBJ1-3; D is ambiguous. The V end lost 1 base, the J end lost 4 bases, and 11 bases lay between the germline ends. This CDR3 has 14 amino acids. Germline CDR1 reads DFQATT; CDR2 reads SNEGSKA (reference sequence). The CDR3 region is CSARVLADGNTIYF. DNA of the CDR3: TGCAGTGCTAGAGTATTGGCAGACGGAAACACCATATATTTT.

V gene TRBV7-9 combines with J gene TRBJ2-7; 9 bases match TRBD1. CDR1 is SEHNR and CDR2 is FQNEAQ in the germline V gene (reference sequence). The J segment lost 2 bases and the V segment lost 5 bases, leaving 10 bases of the junction unmatched. CDR3 length: 16 amino acids. CDR3 coding DNA: TGTGCCAGCAGCCCTAGCCGGGACAGGGAGACCTACGAGCAGTACTTC. It yields the protein CASSPSRDRETYEQYF.

This clonotype came up many times. The chain uses TRBV7-6 and TRBJ2-1; 7 nucleotides agree with TRBD2. The V gene end was trimmed by 5 bases and the J gene end by 2 bases; junction bases not matched to a gene: 6. The germline V gene has CDR1 SGHVS and CDR2 FNYEAQ. There are 15 residues in the CDR3. The CDR3 loop reads CASSPRGEAYNEQFF. Written as DNA, the CDR3 is TGTGCCAGCAGCCCACGGGGGGAGGCCTACAATGAGCAGTTCTTC.

The CDR3 region is CASKGTGEAEAFF. The CDR3 DNA reads TGTGCCAGTAAGGGGACGGGGGAAGCTGAAGCTTTCTTT. V usage is TRBV19 and J usage is TRBJ1-1; TRBD1 is a possible D gene (5 bases). The germline gives CDR1 LNHDA, CDR2 SQIVND (reference sequence). The CDR3 spans 13 residues. Trimming removed 7 bases at V and 6 bases at J, with 15 bases between.

V usage is TRBV20-1 and J usage is TRBJ2-1; TRBD1 might be the D (5 bases). CDR1 is DFQATT and CDR2 is SNEGSKA in the germline V gene (reference sequence). The V and J ends lost 0 bases and 3 bases respectively, with 15 bases between them. This CDR3 has 16 residues. The DNA of the CDR3 is TGCAGTGCTAGAGATAGGGCCAGGGTGGTCTACAATGAGCAGTTCTTC. Translated, it gives CSARDRARVVYNEQFF.

This chain links TRBV7-6 with TRBJ2-2, with unresolved D. CDR1 and CDR2 from the germline V gene are SGHVS and FNYEAQ. Trimming took 3 bases from V and 5 from J, leaving 7 bases between them. The length of the CDR3 is 13 residues. The CDR3 sequence is CASSFKQTGELFF. The CDR3 bases are TGTGCCAGCAGCTTCAAACAGACCGGGGAGCTGTTTTTT.

This chain links TRBV28 with TRBJ2-5, with a possible D match to TRBD2 (5 bases). The CDR3 consists of 16 residues. Trimming took off 7 bases at V and 4 bases at J, with 22 bases between the two ends. CDR1 MDHEN and CDR2 SYDVKM come from the germline V gene. CDR3 loop: CASITGVLTGGETQYF. CDR3 nucleotides: TGTGCCAGCATCACCGGGGTTCTCACCGGCGGAGAGACCCAGTACTTC.

The chain carries TRBV6-5 and TRBJ2-1; D ambiguous. The V gene lost 5 bases and the J gene lost 0 bases, with 8 bases spanning the gap. CDR3 length equals 14 residues. Germline V lookup: CDR1 MNHEY, CDR2 SVGAGI. The CDR3 DNA reads TGTGCCAGCAGTGACCCAAGCTCCTACAATGAGCAGTTCTTC. Translated, it gives CASSDPSSYNEQFF.

This clonotype turned up a few times. The chain joins TRBV6-2 or TRBV6-3 to TRBJ2-2; D assignment may be TRBD1 or TRBD2 (5 bases each). Germline CDR1 MNHEY, CDR2 SVGEGT. Trimming cost V 2 bases and J 5 bases, with 12 bases left between them. The CDR3 consists of 15 residues. CDR3 coding DNA: TGTGCCAGCAGTTACCGGGACCCGGGGACCGGGGAGCTGTTTTTT. It translates to CASSYRDPGTGELFF.

The chain employs TRBV19 and TRBJ2-7; D gene uncertain. V gave up 1 base and J gave up 0 bases, with 7 bases separating them. Germline V gives CDR1 LNHDA, CDR2 SQIVND (reference sequence). The CDR3 is 14 amino acids. Here the CDR3 DNA reads TGTGCCAGTAGTATAGCGGTAAGCTCCTACGAGCAGTACTTC. Amino acid sequence: CASSIAVSSYEQYF. Using reference TRBV19 and TRBJ2-7 for the parts outside the CDR3, the full variable domain is DGGITQSPKYLFRKEGQNVTLSCEQNLNHDAMYWYRQDPGQGLRLIYYSQIVNDFQKGDIAEGYSVSREKKESFPLTVTSAQKNPTAFYLCASSIAVSSYEQYFGPGTRLTVT.

This rearrangement joins TRBV7-9 to TRBJ2-7; D is ambiguous. The CDR3 has 14 residues. CDR1 and CDR2 (germline): SEHNR, FQNEAQ (reference sequence). Trimming cost V 3 bases and J 3 bases, with 12 bases left between them. The CDR3 DNA reads as TGTGCCAGCAGCTTGACCGGGTATGGCTACGAGCAGTACTTC. This codes for CASSLTGYGYEQYF.